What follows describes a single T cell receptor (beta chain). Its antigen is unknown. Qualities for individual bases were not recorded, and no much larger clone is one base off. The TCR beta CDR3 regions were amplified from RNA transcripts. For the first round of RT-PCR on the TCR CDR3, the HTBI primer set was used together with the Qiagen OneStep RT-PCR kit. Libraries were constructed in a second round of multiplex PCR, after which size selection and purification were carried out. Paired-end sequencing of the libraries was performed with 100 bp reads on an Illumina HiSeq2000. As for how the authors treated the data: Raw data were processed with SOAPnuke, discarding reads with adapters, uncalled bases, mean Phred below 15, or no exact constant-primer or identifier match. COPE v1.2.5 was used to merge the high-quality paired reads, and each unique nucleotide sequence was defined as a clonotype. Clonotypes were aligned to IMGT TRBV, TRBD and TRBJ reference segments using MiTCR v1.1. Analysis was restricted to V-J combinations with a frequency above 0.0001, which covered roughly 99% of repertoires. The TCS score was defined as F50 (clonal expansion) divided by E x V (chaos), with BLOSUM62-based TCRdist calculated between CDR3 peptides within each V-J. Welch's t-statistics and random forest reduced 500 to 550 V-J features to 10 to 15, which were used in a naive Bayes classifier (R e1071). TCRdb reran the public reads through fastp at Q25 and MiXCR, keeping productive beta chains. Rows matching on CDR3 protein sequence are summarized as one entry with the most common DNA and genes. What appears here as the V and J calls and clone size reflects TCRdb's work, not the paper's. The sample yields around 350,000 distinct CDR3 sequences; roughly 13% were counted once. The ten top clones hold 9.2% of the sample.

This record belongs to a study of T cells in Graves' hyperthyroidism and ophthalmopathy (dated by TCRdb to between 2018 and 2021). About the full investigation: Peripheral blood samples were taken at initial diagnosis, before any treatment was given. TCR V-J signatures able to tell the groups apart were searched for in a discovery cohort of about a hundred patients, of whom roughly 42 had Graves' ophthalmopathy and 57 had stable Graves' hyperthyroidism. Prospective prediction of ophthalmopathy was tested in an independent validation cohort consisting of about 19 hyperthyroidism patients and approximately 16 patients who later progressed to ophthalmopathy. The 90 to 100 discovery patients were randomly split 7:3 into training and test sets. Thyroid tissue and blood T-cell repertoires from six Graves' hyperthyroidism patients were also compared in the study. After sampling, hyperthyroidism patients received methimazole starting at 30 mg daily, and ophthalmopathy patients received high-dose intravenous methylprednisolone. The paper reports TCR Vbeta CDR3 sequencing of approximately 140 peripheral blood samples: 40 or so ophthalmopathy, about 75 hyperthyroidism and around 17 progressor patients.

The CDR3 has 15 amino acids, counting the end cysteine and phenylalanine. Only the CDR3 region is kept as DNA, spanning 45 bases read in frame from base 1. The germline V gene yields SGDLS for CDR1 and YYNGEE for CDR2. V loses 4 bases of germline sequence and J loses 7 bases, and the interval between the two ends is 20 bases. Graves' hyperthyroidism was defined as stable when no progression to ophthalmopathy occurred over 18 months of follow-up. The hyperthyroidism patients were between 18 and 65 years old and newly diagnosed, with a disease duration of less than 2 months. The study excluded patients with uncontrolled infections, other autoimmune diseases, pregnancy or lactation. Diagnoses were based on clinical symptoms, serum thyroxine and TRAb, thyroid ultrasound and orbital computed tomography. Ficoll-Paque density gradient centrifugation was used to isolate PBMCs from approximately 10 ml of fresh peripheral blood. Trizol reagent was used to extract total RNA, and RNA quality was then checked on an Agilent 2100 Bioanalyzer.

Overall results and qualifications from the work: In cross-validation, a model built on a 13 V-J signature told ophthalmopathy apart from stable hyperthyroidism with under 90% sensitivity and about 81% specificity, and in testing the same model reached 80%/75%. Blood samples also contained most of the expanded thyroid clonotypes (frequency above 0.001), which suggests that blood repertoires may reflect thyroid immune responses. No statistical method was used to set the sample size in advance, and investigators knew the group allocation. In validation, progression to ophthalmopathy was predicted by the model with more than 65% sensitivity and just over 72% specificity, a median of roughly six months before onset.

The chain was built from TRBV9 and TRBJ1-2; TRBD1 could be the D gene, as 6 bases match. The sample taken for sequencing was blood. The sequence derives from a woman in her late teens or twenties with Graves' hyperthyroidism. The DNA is TGTGCCAGCAGCCGACTCCTAGAGGGGGTTGGTGGCTACACCTTC. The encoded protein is CASSRLLEGVGGYTF.